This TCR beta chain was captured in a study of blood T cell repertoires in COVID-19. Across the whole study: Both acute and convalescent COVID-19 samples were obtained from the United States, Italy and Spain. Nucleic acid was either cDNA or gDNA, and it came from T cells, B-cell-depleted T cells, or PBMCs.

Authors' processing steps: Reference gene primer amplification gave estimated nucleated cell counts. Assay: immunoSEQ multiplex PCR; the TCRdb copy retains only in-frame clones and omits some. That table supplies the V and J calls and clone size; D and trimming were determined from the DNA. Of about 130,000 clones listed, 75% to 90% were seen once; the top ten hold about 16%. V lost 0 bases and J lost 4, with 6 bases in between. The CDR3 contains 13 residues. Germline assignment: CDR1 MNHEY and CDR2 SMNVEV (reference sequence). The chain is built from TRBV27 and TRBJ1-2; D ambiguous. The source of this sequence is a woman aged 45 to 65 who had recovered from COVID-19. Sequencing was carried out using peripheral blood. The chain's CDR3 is CASSLSSSYGYTF. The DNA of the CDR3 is TGTGCCAGCAGTTTATCGTCCAGCTATGGCTACACCTTC.